This passage covers 2 T cell receptor beta chains from one sample sequenced in a study of neoadjuvant anti-PD-1 for oral cavity cancer. Using immunoSEQ multiplex PCR, the repertoire was profiled, and TCRdb retains in-frame clones only, with some absent. The sample carries over 65,000 clones, 85% recorded once. The time point is: after neoadjuvant nivolumab, at surgical resection. Source: PBMCs, taken after nivolumab (anti-PD-1) treatment. These TCRs come from a person between 35 and 79 years old with oral cavity squamous cell carcinoma.

This clone was detected a few times. The chain has TRBV9 and TRBJ1-4, with no clear D. From germline, CDR1 is SGDLS and CDR2 YYNGEE. This CDR3 region has 16 residues. V gave up 0 bases and J gave up 0 bases, with 9 bases separating them. CDR3 protein: CASSVGVGSTNEKLFF. CDR3 bases: TGTGCCAGCAGCGTAGGTGTCGGCTCAACTAATGAAAAACTGTTTTTT.

The V call is TRBV4-1, the J call TRBJ1-2; D gene uncertain. The CDR3 consists of 14 residues. The V end lost 0 bases, the J end lost 0 bases, and 5 bases lay between the germline ends. Germline CDR1 is MGHRA and CDR2 is YSYEKL. The CDR3 DNA sequence: TGCGCCAGCAGCCAAGAATCAACTAACTATGGCTACACCTTC. It yields the protein CASSQESTNYGYTF.